This T cell receptor (beta chain) was recovered during a study of identical twins. Study findings and constraints: Insertions were fewer in abundant cord blood beta clonotypes, whereas memory repertoires showed none of this pattern.

Between the trimmed V and J ends, which lost 6 bases and 1 base, there was a span of 17 bases. CDR1 is MDHEN and CDR2 is SYDVKM in the germline V gene. The CDR3 is 16 residues long. A universal primer site was added by template switching, and unique molecular identifiers were carried by the cDNA. Via MiXCR, TCRdb re-called the 5' RACE reads, giving one row per CDR3 protein. The sample lists under 500,000 distinct CDR3 sequences, 14% seen once, with about 0.94% in the top ten. The sample holds a few counts of this clonotype. Its cognate antigen is unknown. These records were also assigned to another study, of yellow fever vaccine responses in identical twins. From that second work: Reportedly, the response of twins' T cells to the vaccine seemed partly convergent, partly personalized.

The sequence was obtained from a woman aged 18-29 years in good health. The chain recombines TRBV28 with TRBJ2-3; TRBD1 might be the D (5 bases). Sequenced: CD4+ T cells sorted from blood. CDR3 region: CASSAPSQVRTDTQYF. The CDR3 DNA is TGTGCCAGCAGCGCCCCTTCACAGGTTCGCACAGATACGCAGTATTTT.